These 16 T cell receptor beta chains were all obtained from the same sample, sequenced in a study of cytomegalovirus exposure and HLA in healthy donors. This PCR relied on a set of 60 Vbeta primers and 13 Jbeta primers. Profiling relied on immunoSEQ multiplex PCR, and the TCRdb table lists in-frame clones only, not all of them. The top ten hold around 2.3% of the sample, which has about 180,000 clones, around three quarters seen once. The sequenced material came from PBMCs. Receptors were obtained from a woman in her thirties in good health and CMV-seropositive.

This clone was observed once. V and J are TRBV9 and TRBJ2-1, with D possibly matching TRBD1 (5 bases). V lost 4 bases to trimming and J lost 7 bases, with 9 bases between them. The CDR3 has 12 residues. Germline V gene lookup returns CDR1 SGDLS and CDR2 YYNGEE. The CDR3 coding sequence is TGTGCCAGCAGCCGACAGTTTAATGAGCAGTTCTTC. This encodes CASSRQFNEQFF.

This clone was seen just once. The chain is built from TRBV7-2 and TRBJ2-5; D is unclear. Deletions cut 2 bases from V and 1 base from J, with 8 bases between. Germline CDR1 and CDR2: SGHTA and FQGNSA. The CDR3 consists of 14 residues. The CDR3 spells CASSLSYPQETQYF. CDR3 coding DNA: TGTGCCAGCAGCTTAAGCTATCCCCAAGAGACCCAGTACTTC.

The rearrangement uses TRBV6-5 and TRBJ2-3; TRBD2 agrees at 8 bases. The CDR3 covers 15 residues. The germline CDR1 and CDR2 sequences are MNHEY and SVGAGI. V lost 5 bases, J lost 4 bases, and 8 bases stayed unmatched. The DNA of the CDR3 is TGTGCCAGCAGTCTCGGGGGGGCCCTCGCAGATACGCAGTATTTT. This encodes CASSLGGALADTQYF.

The chain has TRBV7-8 and TRBJ2-5; 10 nucleotides agree with TRBD1. After removal of 2 bases from V and 3 bases from J, the junction contained 12 bases not matched to a gene. This CDR3 contains 18 residues. Germline V gene lookup returns CDR1 SGHVS and CDR2 FQNEAQ. The CDR3 protein is CASSLPRRTGGGKETQYF. The CDR3 DNA sequence: TGTGCCAGCAGCTTACCGAGGCGGACAGGGGGTGGTAAAGAGACCCAGTACTTC. The full variable domain, completed using reference TRBV7-8 and TRBJ2-5, is GAGVSQSPRYKVAKRGQDVALRCDPISGHVSLFWYQQALGQGPEFLTYFQNEAQLDKSGLPSDRFFAERPEGSVSTLKIQRTQQEDSAVYLCASSLPRRTGGGKETQYFGPGTRLLVL.

The chain uses TRBV4-2 and TRBJ1-2; D might be TRBD1 (5 bases). Trimming removed 3 bases at V and 7 bases at J, with 12 bases between. Germline V CDR1 and CDR2: LGHNA, YNFKEQ. The CDR3 sequence is 13 residues long. The CDR3 DNA is TGTGCCAGCAGCCAGGCGGGGGATGGTGGCTACACCTTC. This encodes CASSQAGDGGYTF.

This clone came up a few times. The V gene is TRBV6-1, the J gene TRBJ1-2; D may be TRBD1 (5 bases). V was shortened by 2 bases and J by 6 bases, with 7 bases between the two germline ends. CDR3 size: 12 residues. The V gene's germline CDR1 is MNHNS and CDR2 SASEGT. The chain's CDR3 is CASSERGHGYTF. The CDR3 DNA reads as TGTGCCAGCAGTGAAAGGGGCCATGGCTACACCTTC.

The chain recombines TRBV28 with TRBJ1-4, with D hard to call. Trimming removed 5 bases at V and 1 base at J, with 8 bases between. Germline assignment: CDR1 MDHEN and CDR2 SYDVKM. This CDR3 has 14 residues. DNA for the CDR3: TGTGCCAGCAGTCCCTCGAGAACTAATGAAAAACTGTTTTTT. Its protein is CASSPSRTNEKLFF.

V gene TRBV9 combines with J gene TRBJ2-7; TRBD2 is a possible D gene (5 bases). Germline values: CDR1 SGDLS, CDR2 YYNGEE. The CDR3 runs 13 residues. V lost 7 bases to trimming and J lost 1 base, with 12 bases between them. CDR3: CASAGTRSYEQYF. The CDR3 region has the DNA TGTGCCAGCGCCGGAACTAGATCCTACGAGCAGTACTTC.

This chain links TRBV7-9 with TRBJ1-3; D perhaps matches TRBD1 (6 bases). The V end lost 5 bases, the J end lost 5 bases, and 19 bases lay between the germline ends. The CDR3 length is 16 residues. CDR1 and CDR2 from the germline V gene are SEHNR and FQNEAQ (reference sequence). This chain's CDR3 is CASSQEGMTGRNTIYF. The CDR3 region has the DNA TGTGCCAGCAGCCAAGAGGGAATGACAGGCCGAAACACCATATATTTT.

The V call is TRBV4-3, the J call TRBJ2-2; D gene uncertain. The germline CDR1 and CDR2 sequences are LGHNA and YSLEER. V dropped 1 base and J dropped 4 bases, with 10 bases sitting between them. The CDR3 loop spans 15 amino acids. This CDR3 is CASSQGERPTGELFF. In DNA, the CDR3 is TGCGCCAGCAGCCAAGGCGAGCGCCCCACCGGGGAGCTGTTTTTT.

This clone has a single count. J is TRBJ2-3 and V is TRBV2, with 11 bases that match TRBD2. Germline lookup yields CDR1 SNHLY and CDR2 FYNNEI. The V gene end was trimmed by 7 bases and the J gene end by 4 bases; junction bases not matched to a gene: 4. The CDR3 sequence is 14 residues long. Written as DNA, the CDR3 is TGTGCCAGCACGTTTAGCGGGGGGGCAGATACGCAGTATTTT. Translated: CASTFSGGADTQYF. Full variable domain (outside the CDR3, taken from reference TRBV2 and TRBJ2-3): EPEVTQTPSHQVTQMGQEVILRCVPISNHLYFYWYRQILGQKVEFLVSFYNNEISEKSEIFDDQFSVERPDGSNFTLKIRSTKLEDSAMYFCASTFSGGADTQYFGPGTRLTVL.

The genes are TRBV7-3 and TRBJ2-3, with 8 bases lining up with TRBD2. Losses at the gene ends were 4 bases for V and 0 bases for J; bases not matched to a gene: 15. CDR3 length: 19 amino acids. CDR1 is SGHTA, CDR2 FQGTGA, per germline. The CDR3 reads CASSSYVGGGSASTDTQYF. CDR3 DNA sequence: TGTGCCAGCAGCTCATACGTTGGCGGGGGGAGCGCTAGCACAGATACGCAGTATTTT.

This rearrangement joins TRBV14 to TRBJ1-2; D is unresolved. V was shortened by 6 bases and J by 2 bases, with 13 bases between the two germline ends. The CDR3 totals 14 residues. Germline assignment: CDR1 SGHDN and CDR2 FVKESK. DNA for the CDR3: TGTGCCAGCAGGCCAAGGGAGACCAACTATGGCTACACCTTC. This gives the protein CASRPRETNYGYTF.

The chain couples TRBV18 to TRBJ2-3; 10 bases align to TRBD1. The ends lost 2 bases at V and 4 bases at J; junction bases unmatched: 3. The CDR3 totals 15 residues. Germline CDR1 KGHSH, CDR2 LQKENI. DNA of the CDR3: TGTGCCAGCTCACCAGGGACAGGGGTTCCAGATACGCAGTATTTT. It encodes CASSPGTGVPDTQYF.

Only one count was recorded for this clone. The gene calls are TRBV19 and TRBJ2-7, with 10 bases lining up with TRBD1. Germline V gene data show CDR1 as LNHDA and CDR2 as SQIVND (reference sequence). The CDR3 has 14 residues. V lost 5 bases and J lost 2; bases outside the gene matches: 3. The CDR3 sequence: CASSLDRGPYEQYF. The CDR3 DNA follows: TGTGCCAGTAGTCTTGACAGGGGGCCCTACGAGCAGTACTTC.

V and J are TRBV11-2 and TRBJ1-2, with unresolved D. This CDR3 contains 14 residues. CDR1 and CDR2 from the germline V gene are SGHAT and FQNNGV. V was clipped by 5 bases and J by 7 bases, with 17 bases between them. The CDR3 DNA reads as TGTGCCAGCAGCCTCCGCGGTGCCAACGGTGGCTACACCTTC. This gives the protein CASSLRGANGGYTF.